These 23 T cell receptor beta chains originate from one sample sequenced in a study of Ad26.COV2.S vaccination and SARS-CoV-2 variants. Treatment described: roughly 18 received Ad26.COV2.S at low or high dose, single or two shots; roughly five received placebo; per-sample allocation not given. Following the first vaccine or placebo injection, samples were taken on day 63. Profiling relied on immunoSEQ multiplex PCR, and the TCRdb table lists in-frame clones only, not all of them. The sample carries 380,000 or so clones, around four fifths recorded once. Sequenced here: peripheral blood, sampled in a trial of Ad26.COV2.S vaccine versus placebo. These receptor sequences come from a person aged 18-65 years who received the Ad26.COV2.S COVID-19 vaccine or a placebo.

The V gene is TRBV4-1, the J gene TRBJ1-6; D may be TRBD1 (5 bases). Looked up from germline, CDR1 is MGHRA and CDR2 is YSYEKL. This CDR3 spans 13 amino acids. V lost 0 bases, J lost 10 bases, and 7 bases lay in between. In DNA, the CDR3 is TGCGCCAGCAGCCAAGACAGGGAATCACCCCTCCACTTT. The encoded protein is CASSQDRESPLHF.

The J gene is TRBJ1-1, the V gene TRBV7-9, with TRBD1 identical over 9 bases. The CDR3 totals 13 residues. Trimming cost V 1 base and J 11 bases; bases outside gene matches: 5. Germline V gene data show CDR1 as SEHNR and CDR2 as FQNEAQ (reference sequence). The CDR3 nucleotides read TGTGCCAGCAGCTTAGGGGACAGGGATATGGCTTTCTTT. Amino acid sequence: CASSLGDRDMAFF.

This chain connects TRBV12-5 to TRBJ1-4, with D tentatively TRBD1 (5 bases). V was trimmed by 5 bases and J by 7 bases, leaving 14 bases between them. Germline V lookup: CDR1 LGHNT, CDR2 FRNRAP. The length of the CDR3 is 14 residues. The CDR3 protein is CASGPQARREKLFF. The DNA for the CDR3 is TGTGCTAGTGGTCCACAGGCCCGGCGTGAAAAACTGTTTTTT.

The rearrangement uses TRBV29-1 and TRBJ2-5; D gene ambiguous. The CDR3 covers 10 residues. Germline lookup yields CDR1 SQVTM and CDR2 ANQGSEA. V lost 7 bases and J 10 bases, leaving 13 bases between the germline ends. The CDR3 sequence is CSAALGSQYF. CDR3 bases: TGCAGCGCCGCCCTAGGCAGCCAGTACTTC.

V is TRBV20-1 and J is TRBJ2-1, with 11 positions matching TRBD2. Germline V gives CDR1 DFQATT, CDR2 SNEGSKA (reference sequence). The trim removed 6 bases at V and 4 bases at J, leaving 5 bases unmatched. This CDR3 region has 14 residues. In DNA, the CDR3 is TGCAGTGCCAGTGGGACTAGCGGATACAATGAGCAGTTCTTC. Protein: CSASGTSGYNEQFF.

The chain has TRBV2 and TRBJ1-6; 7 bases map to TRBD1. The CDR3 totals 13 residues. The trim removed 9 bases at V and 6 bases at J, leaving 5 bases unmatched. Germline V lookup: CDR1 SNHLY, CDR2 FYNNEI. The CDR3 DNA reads TGTGCCAGTCGGGACAGAATTAATTCACCCCTCCACTTT. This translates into CASRDRINSPLHF.

The CDR3 is CASSLGVSYNEQFF. The CDR3, as DNA: TGTGCCAGCAGCTTGGGTGTCTCCTACAATGAGCAGTTCTTC. The chain employs TRBV5-4 and TRBJ2-1; D gene uncertain. Trimming removed 0 bases at V and 0 bases at J, with 4 bases between. There are 14 residues in the CDR3. Germline loops: CDR1 SGHNT, CDR2 YYREEE (reference sequence).

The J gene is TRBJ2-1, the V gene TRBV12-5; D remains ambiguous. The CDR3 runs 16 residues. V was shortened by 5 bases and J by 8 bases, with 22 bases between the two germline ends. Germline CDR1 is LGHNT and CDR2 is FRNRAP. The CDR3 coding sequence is TGTGCTAGTGGTCCAGACCCGCGCCCCCAAGAAGATGAGCAGTTCTTC. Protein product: CASGPDPRPQEDEQFF.

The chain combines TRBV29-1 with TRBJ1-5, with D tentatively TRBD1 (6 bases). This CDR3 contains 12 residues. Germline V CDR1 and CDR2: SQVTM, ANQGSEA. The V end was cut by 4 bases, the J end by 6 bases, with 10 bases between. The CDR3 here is CSVVQGGQPQHF. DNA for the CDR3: TGCAGCGTTGTACAGGGCGGTCAGCCCCAGCATTTT.

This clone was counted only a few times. CDR3 bases: TGCAGCGTTGACGGGGAGACCAACTATGGCTACACCTTC. This sequence encodes CSVDGETNYGYTF. The chain carries TRBV29-1 and TRBJ1-2; no definite D call. The CDR3 spans 13 residues. The germline CDR1 and CDR2 sequences are SQVTM and ANQGSEA. Deletions cut 3 bases from V and 2 bases from J, with 10 bases between. Full variable domain (outside the CDR3, taken from reference TRBV29-1 and TRBJ1-2): SAVISQKPSRDICQRGTSLTIQCQVDSQVTMMFWYRQQPGQSLTLIATANQGSEATYESGFVIDKFPISRPNLTFSTLTVSNMSPEDSSIYLCSVDGETNYGYTFGSGTRLTVV.

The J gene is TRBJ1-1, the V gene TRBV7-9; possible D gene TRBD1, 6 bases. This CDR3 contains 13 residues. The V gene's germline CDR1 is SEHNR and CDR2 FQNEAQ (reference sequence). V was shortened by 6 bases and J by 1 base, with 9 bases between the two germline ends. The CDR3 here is CASSWTANTEAFF. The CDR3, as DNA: TGTGCCAGCAGTTGGACAGCGAACACTGAAGCTTTCTTT.

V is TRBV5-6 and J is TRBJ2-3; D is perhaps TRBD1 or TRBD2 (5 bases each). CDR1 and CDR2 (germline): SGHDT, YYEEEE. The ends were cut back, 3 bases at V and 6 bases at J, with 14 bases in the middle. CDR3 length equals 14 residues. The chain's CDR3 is CASSWGWGTDTQYF. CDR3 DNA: TGTGCCAGCAGCTGGGGCTGGGGGACGGATACGCAGTATTTT. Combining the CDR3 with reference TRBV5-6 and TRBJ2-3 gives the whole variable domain DAGVTQSPTHLIKTRGQQVTLRCSPKSGHDTVSWYQQALGQGPQFIFQYYEEEERQRGNFPDRFSGHQFPNYSSELNVNALLLGDSALYLCASSWGWGTDTQYFGPGTRLTVL.

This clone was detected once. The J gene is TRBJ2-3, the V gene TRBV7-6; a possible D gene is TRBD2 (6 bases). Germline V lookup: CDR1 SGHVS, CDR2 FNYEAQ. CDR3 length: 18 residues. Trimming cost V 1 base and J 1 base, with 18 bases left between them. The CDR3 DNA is TGTGCCAGCAGCTTAGTAGGGGCCGGGGAGGTCGGCACAGATACGCAGTATTTT. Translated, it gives CASSLVGAGEVGTDTQYF.

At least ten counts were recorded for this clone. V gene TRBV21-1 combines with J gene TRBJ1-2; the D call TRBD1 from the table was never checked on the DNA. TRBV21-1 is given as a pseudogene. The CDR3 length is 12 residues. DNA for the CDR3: TGTGCCAGCAGCAAGACAGGGTATGGCTACACCTTC. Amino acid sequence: CASSKTGYGYTF.

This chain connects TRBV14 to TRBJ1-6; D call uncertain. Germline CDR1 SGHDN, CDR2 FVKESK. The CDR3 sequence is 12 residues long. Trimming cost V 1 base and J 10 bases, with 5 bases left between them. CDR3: CASSQGGSPLHF. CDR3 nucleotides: TGTGCCAGCAGCCAAGGCGGCTCACCCCTCCACTTT.

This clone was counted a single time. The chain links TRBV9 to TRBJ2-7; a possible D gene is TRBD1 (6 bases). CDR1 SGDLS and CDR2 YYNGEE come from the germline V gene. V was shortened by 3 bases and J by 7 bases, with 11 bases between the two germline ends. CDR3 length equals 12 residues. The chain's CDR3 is CASSELGGEQYF. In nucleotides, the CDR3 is TGTGCCAGCAGCGAACTAGGGGGTGAGCAGTACTTC.

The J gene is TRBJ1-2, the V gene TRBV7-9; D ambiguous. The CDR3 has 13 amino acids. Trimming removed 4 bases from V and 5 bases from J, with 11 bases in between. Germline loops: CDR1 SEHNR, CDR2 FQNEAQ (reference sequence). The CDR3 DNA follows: TGTGCCAGCAGCTCCGGCCGGTTTTATGGCTACACCTTC. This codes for CASSSGRFYGYTF.

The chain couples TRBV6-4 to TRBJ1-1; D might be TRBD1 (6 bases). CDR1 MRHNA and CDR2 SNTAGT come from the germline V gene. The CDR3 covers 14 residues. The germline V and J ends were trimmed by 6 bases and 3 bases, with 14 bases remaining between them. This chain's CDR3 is CASSPSGVYTEAFF. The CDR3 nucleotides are TGTGCCAGCAGCCCTTCAGGGGTGTACACTGAAGCTTTCTTT.

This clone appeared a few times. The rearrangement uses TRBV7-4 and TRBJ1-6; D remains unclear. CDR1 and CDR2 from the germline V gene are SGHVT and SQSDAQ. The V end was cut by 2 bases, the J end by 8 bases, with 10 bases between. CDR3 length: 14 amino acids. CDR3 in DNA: TGTGCCAGCAGCTTAATGTGGGAAGATTCACCCCTCCACTTT. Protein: CASSLMWEDSPLHF.

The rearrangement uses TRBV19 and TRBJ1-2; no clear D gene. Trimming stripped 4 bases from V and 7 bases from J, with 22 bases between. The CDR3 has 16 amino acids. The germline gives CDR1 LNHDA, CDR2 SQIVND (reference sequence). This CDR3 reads CASSNHRWETLGGYTF. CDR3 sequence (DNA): TGTGCCAGTAGTAACCACCGTTGGGAGACATTGGGTGGCTACACCTTC.

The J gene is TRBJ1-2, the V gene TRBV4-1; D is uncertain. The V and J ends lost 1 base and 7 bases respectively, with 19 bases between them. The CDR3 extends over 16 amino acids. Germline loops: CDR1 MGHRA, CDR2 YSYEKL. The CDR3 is CASSQGRRTTEGGYTF. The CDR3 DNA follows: TGCGCCAGCAGCCAAGGACGGCGGACCACTGAGGGTGGCTACACCTTC.

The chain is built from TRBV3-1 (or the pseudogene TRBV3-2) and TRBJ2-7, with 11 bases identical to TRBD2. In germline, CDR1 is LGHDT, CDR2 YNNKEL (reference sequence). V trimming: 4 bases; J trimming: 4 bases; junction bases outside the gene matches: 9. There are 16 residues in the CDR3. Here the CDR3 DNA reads TGTGCCAGCAGCCCTAGATGGGGACTAGCGGCTTACGAGCAGTACTTC. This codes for CASSPRWGLAAYEQYF.

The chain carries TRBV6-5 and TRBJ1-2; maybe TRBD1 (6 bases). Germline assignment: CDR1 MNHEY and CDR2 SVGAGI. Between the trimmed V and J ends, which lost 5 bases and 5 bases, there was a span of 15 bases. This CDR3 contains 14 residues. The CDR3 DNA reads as TGTGCCAGCAGTACCCGGACAGCTGCGTATGGCTACACCTTC. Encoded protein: CASSTRTAAYGYTF.